This T cell receptor beta chain was recorded in a study of T cell repertoires in cytomegalovirus infection. Study information: CMV epitopes that were recently identified and HLA-C-restricted were used alongside well-studied HLA-B-restricted ones.

Comments on this clonotype: Its antigen is currently unknown.

TCRdb redid the calling of the reads with MiXCR, one entry per CDR3 protein. The sample contains approximately 1,000,000 distinct CDR3 sequences, 25% to 40% of which appear only once. CDR3 size: 20 residues. V shed 5 bases and J 0 bases; nucleotides not matched to a gene: 14. In germline, CDR1 is MNHEY, CDR2 SMNVEV (reference sequence). The receptor was derived from a human donor in good health (CMV status not recorded). Some clones in this sample may be carry-over from other donors' samples. This chain uses TRBV27 with TRBJ2-6; 9 positions match TRBD2. Sequences were derived from cultured CD8+ T cells from PBMCs, sampled from culture after CMV antigen stimulation. CDR3 amino acids: CASSAEGVSGGPSGANVLTF. In DNA form, the CDR3 reads TGTGCCAGCAGTGCCGAGGGAGTGAGCGGGGGGCCCTCTGGGGCCAACGTCCTGACTTTC.